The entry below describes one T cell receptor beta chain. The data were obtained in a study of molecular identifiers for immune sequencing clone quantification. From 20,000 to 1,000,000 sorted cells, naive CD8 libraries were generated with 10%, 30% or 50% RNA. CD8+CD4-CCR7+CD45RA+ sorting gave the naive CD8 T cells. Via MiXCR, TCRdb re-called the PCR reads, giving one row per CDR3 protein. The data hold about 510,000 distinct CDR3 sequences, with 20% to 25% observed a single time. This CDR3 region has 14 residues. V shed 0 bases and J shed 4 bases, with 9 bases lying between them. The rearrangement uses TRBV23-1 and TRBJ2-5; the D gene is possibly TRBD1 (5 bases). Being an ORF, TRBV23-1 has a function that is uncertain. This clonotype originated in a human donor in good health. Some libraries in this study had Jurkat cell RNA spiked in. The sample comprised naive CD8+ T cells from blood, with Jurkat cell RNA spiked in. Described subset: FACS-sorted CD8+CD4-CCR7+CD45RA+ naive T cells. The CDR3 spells CASSQSKGRETQYF. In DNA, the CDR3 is TGCGCCAGCAGTCAATCTAAGGGGCGAGAGACCCAGTACTTC.